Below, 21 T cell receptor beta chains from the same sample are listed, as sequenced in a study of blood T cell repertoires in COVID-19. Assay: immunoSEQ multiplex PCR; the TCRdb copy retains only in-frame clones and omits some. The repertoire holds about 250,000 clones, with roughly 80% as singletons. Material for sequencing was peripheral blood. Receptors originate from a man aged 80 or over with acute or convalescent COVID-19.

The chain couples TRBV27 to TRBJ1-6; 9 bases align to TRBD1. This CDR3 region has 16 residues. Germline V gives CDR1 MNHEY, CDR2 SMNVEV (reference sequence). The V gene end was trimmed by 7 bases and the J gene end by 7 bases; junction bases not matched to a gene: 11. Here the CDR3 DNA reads TGTGCCAGCACTAGAGGACAGGGGAAGGGGAATTCACCCCTCCACTTT. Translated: CASTRGQGKGNSPLHF.

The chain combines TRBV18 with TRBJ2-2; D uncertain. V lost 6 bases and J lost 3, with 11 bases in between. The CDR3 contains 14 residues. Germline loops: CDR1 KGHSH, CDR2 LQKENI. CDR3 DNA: TGTGCCAGCTCCCACGAAGGAGACACCGGGGAGCTGTTTTTT. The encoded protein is CASSHEGDTGELFF. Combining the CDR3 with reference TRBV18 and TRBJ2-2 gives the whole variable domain NAGVMQNPRHLVRRRGQEARLRCSPMKGHSHVYWYRQLPEEGLKFMVYLQKENIIDESGMPKERFSAEFPKEGPSILRIQQVVRGDSAAYFCASSHEGDTGELFFGEGSRLTVL.

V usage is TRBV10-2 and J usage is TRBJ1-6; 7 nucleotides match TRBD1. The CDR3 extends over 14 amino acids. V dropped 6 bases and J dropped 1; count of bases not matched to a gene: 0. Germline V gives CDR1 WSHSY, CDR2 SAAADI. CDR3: CASRQGSYNSPLHF. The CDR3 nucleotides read TGCGCCAGCAGACAGGGGTCCTATAATTCACCCCTCCACTTT.

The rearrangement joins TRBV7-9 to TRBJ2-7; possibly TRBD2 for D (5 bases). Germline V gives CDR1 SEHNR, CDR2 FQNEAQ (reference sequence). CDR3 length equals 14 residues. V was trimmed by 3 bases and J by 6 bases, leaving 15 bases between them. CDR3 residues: CASSLLPGVGEQYF. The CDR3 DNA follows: TGTGCCAGCAGCTTGCTCCCCGGGGTCGGCGAGCAGTACTTC.

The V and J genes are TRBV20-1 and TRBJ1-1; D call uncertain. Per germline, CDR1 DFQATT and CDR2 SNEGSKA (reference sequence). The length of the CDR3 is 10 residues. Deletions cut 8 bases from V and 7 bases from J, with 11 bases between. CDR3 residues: CSTQPSEAFF. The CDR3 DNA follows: TGCAGTACCCAACCCAGTGAAGCTTTCTTT.

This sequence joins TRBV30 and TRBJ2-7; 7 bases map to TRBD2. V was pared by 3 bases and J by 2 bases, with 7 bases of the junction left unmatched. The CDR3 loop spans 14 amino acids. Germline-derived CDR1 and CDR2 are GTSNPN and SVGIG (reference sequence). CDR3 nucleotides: TGTGCCTGGAGCCCCGGGGGGTACACCTACGAGCAGTACTTC. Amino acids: CAWSPGGYTYEQYF.

The CDR3 nucleotides are TGCGCCAGCAGCTGGGGAGGCAGTGTTGGCTACACCTTC. Its protein product is CASSWGGSVGYTF. J is TRBJ1-2 and V is TRBV5-1; D is ambiguous. Trimming left V 3 bases short and J 7 bases short, with 13 bases between. The germline V gene has CDR1 SGHRS and CDR2 YFSETQ. This CDR3 contains 13 residues. The full variable domain, completed using reference TRBV5-1 and TRBJ1-2, is KAGVTQTPRYLIKTRGQQVTLSCSPISGHRSVSWYQQTPGQGLQFLFEYFSETQRNKGNFPGRFSGRQFSNSRSEMNVSTLELGDSALYLCASSWGGSVGYTFGSGTRLTVV.

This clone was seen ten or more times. The CDR3 DNA follows: TGTGCCAGCAGCTATCCTCGCGGGAGTATCTACGAGCAGTACTTC. Translated: CASSYPRGSIYEQYF. This chain uses TRBV7-2 with TRBJ2-7; the match to TRBD2 covers 7 bases. With V trimmed by 4 bases and J by 3 bases, 9 bases remained unmatched. Per the germline V gene, CDR1 is SGHTA and CDR2 is FQGNSA. The CDR3 has 15 amino acids. Complete variable domain (other parts from reference TRBV7-2 and TRBJ2-7): GAGVSQSPSNKVTEKGKDVELRCDPISGHTALYWYRQSLGQGLEFLIYFQGNSAPDKSGLPSDRFSAERTGGSVSTLTIQRTQQEDSAVYLCASSYPRGSIYEQYFGPGTRLTVT.

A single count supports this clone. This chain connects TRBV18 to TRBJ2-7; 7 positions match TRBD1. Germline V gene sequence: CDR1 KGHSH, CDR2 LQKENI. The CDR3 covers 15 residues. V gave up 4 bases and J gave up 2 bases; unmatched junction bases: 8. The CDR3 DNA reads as TGTGCCAGCTCACAAAGGACAGGTCTGACCTACGAGCAGTACTTC. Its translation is CASSQRTGLTYEQYF.

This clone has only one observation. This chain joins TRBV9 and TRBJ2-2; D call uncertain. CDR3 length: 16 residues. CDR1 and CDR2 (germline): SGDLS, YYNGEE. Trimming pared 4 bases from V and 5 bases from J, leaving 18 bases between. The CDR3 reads CASSPRPGIRTGELFF. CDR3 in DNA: TGTGCCAGCAGCCCACGCCCGGGTATTAGGACCGGGGAGCTGTTTTTT. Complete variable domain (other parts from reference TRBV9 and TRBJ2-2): DSGVTQTPKHLITATGQRVTLRCSPRSGDLSVYWYQQSLDQGLQFLIQYYNGEERAKGNILERFSAQQFPDLHSELNLSSLELGDSALYFCASSPRPGIRTGELFFGEGSRLTVL.

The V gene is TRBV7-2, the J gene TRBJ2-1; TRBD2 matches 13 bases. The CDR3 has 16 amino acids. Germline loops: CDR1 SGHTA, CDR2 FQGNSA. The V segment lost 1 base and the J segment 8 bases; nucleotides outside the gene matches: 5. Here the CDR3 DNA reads TGTGCCAGCAGCTTAGGACTAGCGGGGGGCCGGGATGAGCAGTTCTTC. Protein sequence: CASSLGLAGGRDEQFF.

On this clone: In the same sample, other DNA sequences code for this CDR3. In DNA form, the CDR3 reads TGCGCCAGCAGCTTGGTCGGGGGGCTAAACACTGAAGCTTTCTTT. As protein: CASSLVGGLNTEAFF. The chain couples TRBV5-1 to TRBJ1-1, with a possible D match to TRBD1 (6 bases). The CDR3 is 15 amino acids. Trimming took off 0 bases at V and 2 bases at J, with 11 bases between the two ends. The germline gives CDR1 SGHRS, CDR2 YFSETQ.

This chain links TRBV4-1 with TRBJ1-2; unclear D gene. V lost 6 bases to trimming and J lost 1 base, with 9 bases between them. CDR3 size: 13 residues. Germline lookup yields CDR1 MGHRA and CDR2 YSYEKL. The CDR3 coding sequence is TGCGCCAGCAGAGACCAGGTTAACTATGGCTACACCTTC. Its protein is CASRDQVNYGYTF.

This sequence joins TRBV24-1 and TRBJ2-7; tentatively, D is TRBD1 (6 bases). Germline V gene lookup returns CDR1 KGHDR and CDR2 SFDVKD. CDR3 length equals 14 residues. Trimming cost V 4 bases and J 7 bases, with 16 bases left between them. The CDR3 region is CATSDSRTGWEQYF. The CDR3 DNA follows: TGTGCCACCAGTGACTCGAGAACAGGGTGGGAGCAGTACTTC.

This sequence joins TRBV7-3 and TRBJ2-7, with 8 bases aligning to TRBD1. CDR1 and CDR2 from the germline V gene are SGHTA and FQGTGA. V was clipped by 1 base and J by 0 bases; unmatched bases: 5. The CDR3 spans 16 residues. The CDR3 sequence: CASSLKGGQASYEQYF. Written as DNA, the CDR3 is TGTGCCAGCAGCTTAAAGGGGGGACAGGCCTCCTACGAGCAGTACTTC.

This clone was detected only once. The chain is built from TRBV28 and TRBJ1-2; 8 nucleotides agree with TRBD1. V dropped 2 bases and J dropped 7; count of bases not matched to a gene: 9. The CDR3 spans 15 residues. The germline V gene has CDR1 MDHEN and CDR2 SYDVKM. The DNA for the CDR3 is TGTGCCAGCAGTTTACCTCGTAGGACAGGGAGTGGCTACACCTTC. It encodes CASSLPRRTGSGYTF.

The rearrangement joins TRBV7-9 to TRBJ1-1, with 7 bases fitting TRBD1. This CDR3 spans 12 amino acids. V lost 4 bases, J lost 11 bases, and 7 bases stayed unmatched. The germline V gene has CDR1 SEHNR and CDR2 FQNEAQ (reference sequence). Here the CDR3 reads CASSSGTEDAFF. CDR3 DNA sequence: TGTGCCAGCAGCTCCGGGACAGAAGACGCTTTCTTT. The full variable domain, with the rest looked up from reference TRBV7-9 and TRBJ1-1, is DTGVSQNPRHKITKRGQNVTFRCDPISEHNRLYWYRQTLGQGPEFLTYFQNEAQLEKSRLLSDRFSAERPKGSFSTLEIQRTEQGDSAMYLCASSSGTEDAFFGQGTRLTVV.

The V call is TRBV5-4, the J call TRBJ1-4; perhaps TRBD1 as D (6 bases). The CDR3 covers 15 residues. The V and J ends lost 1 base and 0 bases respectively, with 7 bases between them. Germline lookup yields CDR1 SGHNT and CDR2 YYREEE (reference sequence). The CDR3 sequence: CASSLYRATNEKLFF. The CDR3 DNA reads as TGTGCCAGCAGCTTGTACAGGGCAACTAATGAAAAACTGTTTTTT.

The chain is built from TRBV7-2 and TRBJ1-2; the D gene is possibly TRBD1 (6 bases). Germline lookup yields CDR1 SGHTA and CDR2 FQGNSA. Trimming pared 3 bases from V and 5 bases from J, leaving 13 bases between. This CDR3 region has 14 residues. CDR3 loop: CASSFGQPSYGYTF. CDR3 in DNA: TGTGCCAGCAGCTTCGGACAGCCCTCTTATGGCTACACCTTC.

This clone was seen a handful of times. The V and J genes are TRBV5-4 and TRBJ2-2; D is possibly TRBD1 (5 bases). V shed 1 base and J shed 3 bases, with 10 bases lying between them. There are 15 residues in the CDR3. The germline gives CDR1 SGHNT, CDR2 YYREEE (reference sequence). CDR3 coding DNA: TGTGCCAGCAGCTTGCAGGGCAGAGACACCGGGGAGCTGTTTTTT. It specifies CASSLQGRDTGELFF.

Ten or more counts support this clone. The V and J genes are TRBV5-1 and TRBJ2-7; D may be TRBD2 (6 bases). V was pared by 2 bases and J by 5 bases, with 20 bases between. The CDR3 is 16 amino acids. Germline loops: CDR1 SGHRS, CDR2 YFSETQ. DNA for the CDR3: TGCGCCAGCAGCTTCTTTATGGGGACTGAAATAAACGAGCAGTACTTC. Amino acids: CASSFFMGTEINEQYF.